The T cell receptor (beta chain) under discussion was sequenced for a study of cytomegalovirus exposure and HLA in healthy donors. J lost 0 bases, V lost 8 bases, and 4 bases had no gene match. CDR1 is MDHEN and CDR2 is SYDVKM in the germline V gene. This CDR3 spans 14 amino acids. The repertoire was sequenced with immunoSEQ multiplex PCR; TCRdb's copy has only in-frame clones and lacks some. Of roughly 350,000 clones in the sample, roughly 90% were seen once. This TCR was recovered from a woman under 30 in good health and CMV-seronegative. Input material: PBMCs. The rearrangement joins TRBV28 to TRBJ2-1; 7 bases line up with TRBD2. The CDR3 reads CASVGGPSYNEQFF. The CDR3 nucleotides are TGTGCCAGCGTGGGAGGGCCCTCCTACAATGAGCAGTTCTTC. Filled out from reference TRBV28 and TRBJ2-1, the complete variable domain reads DVKVTQSSRYLVKRTGEKVFLECVQDMDHENMFWYRQDPGLGLRLIYFSYDVKMKEKGDIPEGYSVSREKKERFSLILESASTNQTSMYLCASVGGPSYNEQFFGPGTRLTVL.